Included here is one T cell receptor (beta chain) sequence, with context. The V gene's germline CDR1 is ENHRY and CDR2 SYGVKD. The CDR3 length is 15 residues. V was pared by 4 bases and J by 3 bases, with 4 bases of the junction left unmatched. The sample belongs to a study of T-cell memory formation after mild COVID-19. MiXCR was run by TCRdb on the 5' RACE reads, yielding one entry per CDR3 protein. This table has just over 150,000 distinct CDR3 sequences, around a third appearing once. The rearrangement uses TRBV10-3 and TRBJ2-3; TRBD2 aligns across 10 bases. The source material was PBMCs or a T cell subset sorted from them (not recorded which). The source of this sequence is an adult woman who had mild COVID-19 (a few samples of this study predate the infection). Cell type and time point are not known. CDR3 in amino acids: CAISVSGGATDTQYF. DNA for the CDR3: TGTGCCATCAGTGTAAGCGGGGGGGCGACAGATACGCAGTATTTT.